This TCR beta chain was observed in a study of blood T cell repertoires in COVID-19 (dated by TCRdb to the early 2020s). Broadly, across the study: The collaborator samples originated in the United States, Italy and Spain and spanned the acute and convalescent phases of COVID-19. The material from the prospective study consisted of cDNA or gDNA derived from T cells, B-cell-depleted T cells, or PBMCs. Samples came from the ongoing ImmuneRACE study (first 160 participants) plus 1,254 subjects from 6 global collaborators. Where HLA class I and class II types were available, the types were taken from metadata supplied by the sample provider, not from assay-based typing. Sample metadata almost always included a de-identified subject ID, COVID-19 status, age in years and sex. Subjects who had been exposed to COVID-19, were actively infected with it, or had recovered from it provided the deeply sampled blood TCRbeta repertoires that made up the dataset. The repertoires were released in a freely available public database meant as a resource for research on the immune response to SARS-CoV-2. The investigation overall reported the following: How much clinical and demographic metadata was included differed by source and by participant, and the metadata was provided uncurated.

There are 18 amino acids in the CDR3, from cysteine to phenylalanine inclusive. Only CDR3 DNA remains: 54 bases, in frame from the first base. CDR1 KGHSH and CDR2 LQKENI are derived from the germline V gene. At the junction V is shortened by 1 base and J by 3 bases, with 21 bases in between. As to this clone: What this receptor recognizes is not known. Within one base of it there is no much larger clone, and no base qualities were kept.

TCRbeta CDR3 regions were amplified from genomic DNA by means of the immunoSEQ Assay, a bias-controlled multiplex PCR. In the paper's pipeline: Within the assay, amplification of reference gene primers was used to estimate how many nucleated cells each sample contained. Sequence reads were collapsed and filtered to measure the absolute abundance of every unique TCRbeta CDR3 rearrangement. For each sample, productive Simpson clonality was calculated as the square root of Simpson's diversity index over productive rearrangements. The clones in this table, taken by TCRdb from immuneACCESS, are in-frame only. Not every clone is retained; where verified, under half of the shortfall comes from an unresolved V gene, and the cause of the rest is unknown. That table is the source of V, J and clone size, and D and trimming were worked out from the DNA. The sample data list roughly 140,000 clones, and more than 80% of these were observed just once. The top ten clonotypes cover around 2.1% of the sample.

The collaborating institutions used their own protocols to collect whole blood in K2EDTA tubes. For TCRbeta analysis, collaborators shipped samples in one of three forms: frozen whole blood, isolated PBMCs, or DNA extracted from either of those sample types. Recombination connected TRBV18 to TRBJ2-5; TRBD1 is possibly the D segment (6 matching bases). This receptor was taken from a man between 65 and 85 years old with acute or convalescent COVID-19. The sequencing input was peripheral blood. Read as DNA, the sequence is TGTGCCAGCTCACCACTCTTCACAGGGAAGGCTTTGGAAGAGACCCAGTACTTC. It translates as CASSPLFTGKALEETQYF.